This TCR beta chain is from a study of PD-L1 blockade in urothelial cancer. Method: immunoSEQ multiplex PCR; TCRdb's copy keeps in-frame clones and lacks some. This sample has around 26,000 clones, with 86% found just once. This CDR3 is 13 amino acids long. Germline CDR1 MRHNA, CDR2 SNTAGT. The V gene end was trimmed by 6 bases and the J gene end by 0 bases; junction bases not matched to a gene: 1. This receptor was taken from a man aged 55-75 years with urothelial cancer. The chain employs TRBV6-4 and TRBJ2-5; TRBD1 agrees at 7 bases. Specimen: PBMCs, collected around atezolizumab (anti-PD-L1) treatment. The CDR3 loop is CASSQGDQETQYF. DNA of the CDR3: TGTGCCAGCAGCCAGGGGGACCAAGAGACCCAGTACTTC.